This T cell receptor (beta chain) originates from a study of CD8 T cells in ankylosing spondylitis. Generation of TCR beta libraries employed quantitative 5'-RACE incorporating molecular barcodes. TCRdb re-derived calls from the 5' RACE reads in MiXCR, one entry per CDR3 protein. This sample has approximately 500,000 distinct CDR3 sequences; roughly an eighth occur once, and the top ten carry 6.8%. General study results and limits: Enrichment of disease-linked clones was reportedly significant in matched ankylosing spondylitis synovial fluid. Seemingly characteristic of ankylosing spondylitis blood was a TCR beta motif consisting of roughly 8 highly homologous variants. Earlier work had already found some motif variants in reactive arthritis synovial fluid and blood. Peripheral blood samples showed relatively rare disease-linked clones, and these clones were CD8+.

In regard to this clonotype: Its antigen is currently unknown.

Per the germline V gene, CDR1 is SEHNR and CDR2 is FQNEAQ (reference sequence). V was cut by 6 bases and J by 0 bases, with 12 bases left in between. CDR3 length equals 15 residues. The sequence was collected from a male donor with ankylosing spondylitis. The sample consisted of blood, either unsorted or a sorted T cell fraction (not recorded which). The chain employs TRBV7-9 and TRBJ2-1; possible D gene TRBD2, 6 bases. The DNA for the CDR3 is TGTGCCAGCAGTATGGACTACCACTCCTACAATGAGCAGTTCTTC. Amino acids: CASSMDYHSYNEQFF.